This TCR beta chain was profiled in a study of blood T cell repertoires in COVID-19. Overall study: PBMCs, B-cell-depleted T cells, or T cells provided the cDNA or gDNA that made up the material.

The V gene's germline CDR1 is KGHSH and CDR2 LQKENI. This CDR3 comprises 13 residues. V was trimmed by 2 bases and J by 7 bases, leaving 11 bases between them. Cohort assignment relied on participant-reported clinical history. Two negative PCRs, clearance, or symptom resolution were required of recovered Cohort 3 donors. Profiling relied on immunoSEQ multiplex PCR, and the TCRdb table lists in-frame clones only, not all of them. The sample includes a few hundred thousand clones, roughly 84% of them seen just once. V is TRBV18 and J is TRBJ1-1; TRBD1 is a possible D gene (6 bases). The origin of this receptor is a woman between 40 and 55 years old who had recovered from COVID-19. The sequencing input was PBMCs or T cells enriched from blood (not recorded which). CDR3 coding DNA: TGTGCCAGCTCACCAGCCGGACAGTTTGAAGCTTTCTTT. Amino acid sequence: CASSPAGQFEAFF.